Each of the 8 T cell receptor beta chains below was sequenced from the same sample in a study of PD-1 blockade in mismatch repair-deficient tumors. Generated by immunoSEQ multiplex PCR, the TCRdb table keeps only in-frame clones and is missing some. The data contain roughly 110,000 clones, over 65% of them seen just once; the ten biggest clones take up less than 5.5%. Sequencing was performed on peripheral blood, taken about 60 weeks after starting pembrolizumab. These receptors were obtained from an adult with mismatch repair-deficient cancer.

The sample holds a few counts of this clone. This rearrangement joins TRBV27 to TRBJ2-7; possibly TRBD2 for D (6 bases). This CDR3 comprises 14 residues. V was cut by 6 bases and J by 2 bases, with 14 bases left in between. Germline CDR1 and CDR2: MNHEY and SMNVEV (reference sequence). The CDR3 loop is CASRTSGFPYEQYF. For the CDR3, the DNA is TGTGCCAGCAGGACAAGCGGGTTCCCCTACGAGCAGTACTTC.

This clone was seen a few times. The CDR3 DNA reads TGTGCCAGTAGTATAGGGCAGGGTGCAGACAATGAGCAGTTCTTC. Protein sequence: CASSIGQGADNEQFF. The rearrangement joins TRBV19 to TRBJ2-1; D is possibly TRBD1 (5 bases). Germline lookup yields CDR1 LNHDA and CDR2 SQIVND (reference sequence). The germline V and J ends were trimmed by 1 base and 5 bases, with 12 bases remaining between them. The CDR3 extends over 15 amino acids.

The gene calls are TRBV6-1 and TRBJ2-7; D call uncertain. V dropped 4 bases and J dropped 6 bases, with 10 bases sitting between them. CDR1 MNHNS and CDR2 SASEGT come from the germline V gene. This CDR3 is 12 amino acids long. CDR3 residues: CASSATWAEQYF. In DNA, the CDR3 is TGTGCCAGCAGTGCCACTTGGGCCGAGCAGTACTTC.

The gene calls are TRBV7-9 and TRBJ2-1, with a possible D match to TRBD2 (5 bases). Germline V gives CDR1 SEHNR, CDR2 FQNEAQ (reference sequence). The germline V and J ends were trimmed by 4 bases and 9 bases, with 19 bases remaining between them. The CDR3 loop spans 15 amino acids. The CDR3, as DNA: TGTGCCAGCAGCTCCCCGCTAGCCCTTAGGATTGAGCAGTTCTTC. Residues: CASSSPLALRIEQFF.

The rearrangement links TRBV29-1 to TRBJ2-5, with TRBD2 matching over 12 bases. Germline values: CDR1 SQVTM, CDR2 ANQGSEA. V gave up 5 bases and J gave up 5 bases; unmatched junction bases: 6. The CDR3 contains 14 residues. The CDR3 region has the DNA TGCAGCGTTCGACTAGCGGGAGTGTCTGAGACCCAGTACTTC. This sequence encodes CSVRLAGVSETQYF.

The chain couples TRBV30 to TRBJ1-5; tentatively, D is TRBD1 (5 bases). Per germline, CDR1 GTSNPN and CDR2 SVGIG (reference sequence). This CDR3 region has 16 residues. The V end was cut by 0 bases, the J end by 0 bases, with 12 bases between. The CDR3 bases are TGTGCCTGGAGTGTAGCCGGACACTATAGCAATCAGCCCCAGCATTTT. The encoded protein is CAWSVAGHYSNQPQHF.

The DNA for the CDR3 is TGTGCCAGCAGCCAATCTAGCACCGGGGAGCTGTTTTTT. Amino acids: CASSQSSTGELFF. The genes are TRBV4-2 and TRBJ2-2; D is undetermined. There are 13 residues in the CDR3. Trimming stripped 2 bases from V and 4 bases from J, with 5 bases between. Germline V lookup: CDR1 LGHNA, CDR2 YNFKEQ.

In DNA form, the CDR3 reads TGTGCCAGCTCACCAGAGGTGGGGACGAGGGATACGCAGTATTTT. It specifies CASSPEVGTRDTQYF. The rearrangement uses TRBV18 and TRBJ2-3, with D perhaps being TRBD1 or TRBD2 (5 bases each). Trimming took off 2 bases at V and 6 bases at J, with 15 bases between the two ends. The CDR3 length is 15 residues. Germline V lookup: CDR1 KGHSH, CDR2 LQKENI.